These 6 T cell receptor beta chains were sequenced from one sample in a study of T cell repertoires and leukemia-associated antigens. These receptors have no known antigen. Each CDR3 protein is one row after TCRdb ran MiXCR on the 5' RACE reads. The data contain 10,000 to 13,000 distinct CDR3 sequences, about 42% of them singletons. Sequencing was performed on CD3+ T cells sorted from blood and cultured. These receptors were obtained from a female donor in good health.

About this clonotype: The junction departs from the called germline gene at one end, perhaps through a read error. The chain carries TRBV7-8 and TRBJ2-3; TRBD2 matches at 8 bases. The CDR3 length is 16 residues. Germline V CDR1 and CDR2: SGHVS, FQNEAQ. The DNA for the CDR3 is TGCGCCAGCAGCGAGGTAGCGGGATACCTGGGTGATACGCGGTATTTT. Translation gives CASSEVAGYLGDTRYF.

The chain has TRBV18 and TRBJ2-7; tentative D call: TRBD2 (5 bases). The germline CDR1 and CDR2 sequences are KGHSH and LQKENI. The CDR3 is 17 amino acids. Trimming took off 3 bases at V and 0 bases at J, with 18 bases between the two ends. CDR3: CASSPPGLRASSYEQYF. CDR3 sequence (DNA): TGTGCCAGCTCACCCCCCGGACTCCGGGCTAGCTCCTACGAGCAGTACTTC.

The J gene is TRBJ2-1, the V gene TRBV10-3, with 10 bases matching TRBD2. CDR1 and CDR2 from the germline V gene are ENHRY and SYGVKD. The CDR3 has 17 amino acids. Trimming removed 4 bases from V and 0 bases from J; junction bases left unmatched: 6. CDR3 loop: CAISGQREGRSYNEQFF. Here the CDR3 DNA reads TGTGCCATCAGTGGCCAGCGGGAGGGACGCTCCTACAATGAGCAGTTCTTC.

There are many counts of this clonotype. A much larger clone lies one base from this, so it may be a read error. The rearrangement links TRBV2 to TRBJ2-7; D is uncertain. This CDR3 has 13 residues. The germline gives CDR1 SNHLY, CDR2 FYNNEI. The CDR3 region has the DNA TGTGCCAGCAGTGTCTTACTGATCTACGAGCAGTGCTTC. Amino acid sequence: CASSVLLIYEQCF.

The V gene is TRBV12-3 or TRBV12-4, the J gene TRBJ2-5; 13 bases agree with TRBD2. The junction had 13 bases not matched to a gene; V was cut back by 6 bases and J by 9 bases. CDR3 length: 16 residues. This chain's CDR3 is CASRLLAGGPHEAQYF. CDR3 bases: TGTGCCAGCAGGCTACTAGCGGGAGGGCCTCATGAGGCCCAGTACTTC.

The chain links TRBV11-3 to TRBJ2-7, with TRBD1 matching 7 bases. Germline V gene sequence: CDR1 SGHNT, CDR2 YENEEA. This CDR3 has 13 residues. V trimming: 5 bases; J trimming: 7 bases; junction bases outside the gene matches: 8. As DNA, the CDR3 is TGTGCCAGCAGCCTCGGGACAGCAGGGGAGCAGTACTTC. It specifies CASSLGTAGEQYF.